The 9 T cell receptor beta chains presented below share a single source sample, sequenced in a study of blood T cell repertoires in COVID-19. The protocol was immunoSEQ multiplex PCR, while the TCRdb copy is restricted to in-frame clones and leaves out a portion. The table has roughly 190,000 clones, approximately 86% seen once; the top ten hold more than 3%. Material for sequencing was peripheral blood. The receptors originated from a man between 65 and 80 years old with acute or convalescent COVID-19.

V gene TRBV28 combines with J gene TRBJ1-5; a possible D gene is TRBD1 (6 bases). V was trimmed by 4 bases and J by 6 bases, leaving 16 bases between them. CDR1 MDHEN and CDR2 SYDVKM come from the germline V gene. The CDR3 has 15 residues. CDR3 amino acids: CASSYVGAGRQPQHF. In DNA, the CDR3 is TGTGCCAGCAGTTACGTGGGGGCTGGTCGTCAGCCCCAGCATTTT.

This chain links TRBV28 with TRBJ1-2; D ambiguous. CDR3 length: 11 residues. The V gene lost 5 bases and the J gene lost 5 bases, with 6 bases spanning the gap. Per germline, CDR1 MDHEN and CDR2 SYDVKM. The CDR3 region is CASSEGYGYTF. For the CDR3, the DNA is TGTGCCAGCAGTGAGGGATATGGCTACACCTTC.

This rearrangement joins TRBV11-2 to TRBJ2-5; possible D gene TRBD2, 7 bases. This CDR3 is built from 16 residues. CDR1 and CDR2 from the germline V gene are SGHAT and FQNNGV. The ends were cut back, 4 bases at V and 5 bases at J, with 20 bases in the middle. This CDR3 is CASSSMGKGGYETQYF. The CDR3 DNA sequence: TGTGCCAGCAGCTCGATGGGCAAGGGGGGGTATGAGACCCAGTACTTC.

This clone was seen only a few times. An end of the junction does not agree with germline; a read error may underlie this. The chain joins TRBV28 to TRBJ1-5; D is undetermined. CDR3 length: 12 residues. Germline CDR1 and CDR2: MDHEN and SYDVKM. CDR3 protein: CASSFGSVMSYF. DNA for the CDR3: TGTGCCAGCAGTTTTGGCTCCGTCATGTCCTATTTT. Variable domain in full (rest from reference TRBV28 and TRBJ1-5): DVKVTQSSRYLVKRTGEKVFLECVQDMDHENMFWYRQDPGLGLRLIYFSYDVKMKEKGDIPEGYSVSREKKERFSLILESASTNQTSMYLCASSFGSVMSYFGDGTRLSIL.

The V gene is TRBV18, the J gene TRBJ1-1; D is unresolved. Germline V gene sequence: CDR1 KGHSH, CDR2 LQKENI. The CDR3 consists of 13 residues. V was cut by 2 bases and J by 3 bases, with 7 bases left in between. CDR3 bases: TGTGCCAGCTCACCAATACGCGACACTGAAGCTTTCTTT. This codes for CASSPIRDTEAFF.

The rearrangement uses TRBV2 and TRBJ2-5; D possibly corresponds to TRBD2 (5 bases). The CDR3 sequence is 14 residues long. The ends were cut back, 5 bases at V and 0 bases at J, with 10 bases in the middle. CDR1 is SNHLY, CDR2 FYNNEI, per germline. This CDR3 reads CASSPGFDQETQYF. CDR3 coding DNA: TGTGCCAGCAGTCCGGGATTTGACCAAGAGACCCAGTACTTC. The full variable domain, rest sourced from reference TRBV2 and TRBJ2-5, is EPEVTQTPSHQVTQMGQEVILRCVPISNHLYFYWYRQILGQKVEFLVSFYNNEISEKSEIFDDQFSVERPDGSNFTLKIRSTKLEDSAMYFCASSPGFDQETQYFGPGTRLLVL.

The chain links TRBV27 to TRBJ1-6, with no clear D. Trimming stripped 7 bases from V and 0 bases from J, with 10 bases between. Looked up from germline, CDR1 is MNHEY and CDR2 is SMNVEV (reference sequence). This CDR3 spans 15 amino acids. CDR3 region: CASKKAGSYNSPLHF. CDR3 coding DNA: TGTGCCAGCAAGAAAGCCGGCTCCTATAATTCACCCCTCCACTTT.

The rearrangement uses TRBV7-9 and TRBJ2-7, with D tentatively TRBD1 (6 bases). In germline, CDR1 is SEHNR, CDR2 FQNEAQ (reference sequence). The CDR3 spans 12 residues. V dropped 5 bases and J dropped 3 bases, with 8 bases sitting between them. This CDR3 reads CASSTDSYEQYF. CDR3 sequence (DNA): TGTGCCAGCAGCACGGACAGCTACGAGCAGTACTTC.

The chain couples TRBV4-3 to TRBJ2-1; 9 bases agree with TRBD2. The CDR3 loop spans 16 amino acids. The ends lost 0 bases at V and 8 bases at J; junction bases unmatched: 8. CDR1 LGHNA and CDR2 YSLEER come from the germline V gene. The CDR3 sequence: CASSQDRAGGPDEQFF. The CDR3 DNA reads as TGCGCCAGCAGCCAAGATAGGGCGGGGGGGCCGGATGAGCAGTTCTTC.